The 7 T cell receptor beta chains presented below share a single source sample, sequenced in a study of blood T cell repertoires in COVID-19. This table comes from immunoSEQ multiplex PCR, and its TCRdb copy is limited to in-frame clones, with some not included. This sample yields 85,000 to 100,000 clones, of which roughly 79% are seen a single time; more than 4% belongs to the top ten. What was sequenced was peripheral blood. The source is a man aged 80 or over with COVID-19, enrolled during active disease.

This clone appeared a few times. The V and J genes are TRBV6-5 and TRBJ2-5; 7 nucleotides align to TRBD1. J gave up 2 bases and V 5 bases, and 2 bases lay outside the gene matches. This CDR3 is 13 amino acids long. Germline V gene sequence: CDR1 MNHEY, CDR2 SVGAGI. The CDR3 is CASSNRGQETQYF. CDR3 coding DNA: TGTGCCAGCAGTAACAGGGGACAAGAGACCCAGTACTTC.

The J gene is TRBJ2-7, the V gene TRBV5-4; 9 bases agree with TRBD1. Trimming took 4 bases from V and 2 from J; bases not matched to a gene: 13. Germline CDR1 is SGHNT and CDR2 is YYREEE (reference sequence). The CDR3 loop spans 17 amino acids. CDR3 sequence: CASSPKPGQGVPYEQYF. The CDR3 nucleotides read TGTGCCAGCAGCCCGAAGCCGGGACAGGGAGTCCCCTACGAGCAGTACTTC.

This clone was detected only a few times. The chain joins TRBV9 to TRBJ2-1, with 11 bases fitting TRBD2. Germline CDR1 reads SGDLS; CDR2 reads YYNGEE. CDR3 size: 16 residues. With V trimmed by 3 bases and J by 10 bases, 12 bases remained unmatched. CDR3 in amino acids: CASSGGGLAGWREQFF. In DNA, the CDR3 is TGTGCCAGCAGCGGGGGCGGACTAGCGGGTTGGAGAGAGCAGTTCTTC.

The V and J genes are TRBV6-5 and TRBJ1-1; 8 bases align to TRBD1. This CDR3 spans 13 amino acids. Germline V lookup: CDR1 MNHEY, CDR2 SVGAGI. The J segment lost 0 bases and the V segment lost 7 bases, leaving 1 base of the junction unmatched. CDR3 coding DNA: TGTGCCAGCACCAGGGGGCTGAACACTGAAGCTTTCTTT. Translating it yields CASTRGLNTEAFF.

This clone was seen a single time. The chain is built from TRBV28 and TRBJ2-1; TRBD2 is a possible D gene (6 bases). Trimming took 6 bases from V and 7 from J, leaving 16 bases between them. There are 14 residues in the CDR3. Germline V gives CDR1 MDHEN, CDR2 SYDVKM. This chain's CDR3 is CASRPGGSGNEQFF. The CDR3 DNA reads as TGTGCCAGCAGGCCCGGGGGTAGCGGTAATGAGCAGTTCTTC.

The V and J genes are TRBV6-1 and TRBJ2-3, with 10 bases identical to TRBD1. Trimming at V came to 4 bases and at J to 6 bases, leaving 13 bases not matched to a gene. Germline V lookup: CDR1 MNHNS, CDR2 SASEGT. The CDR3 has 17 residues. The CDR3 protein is CASSALTGGKVADTQYF. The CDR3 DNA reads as TGTGCCAGCAGTGCATTGACAGGGGGCAAGGTCGCCGATACGCAGTATTTT.

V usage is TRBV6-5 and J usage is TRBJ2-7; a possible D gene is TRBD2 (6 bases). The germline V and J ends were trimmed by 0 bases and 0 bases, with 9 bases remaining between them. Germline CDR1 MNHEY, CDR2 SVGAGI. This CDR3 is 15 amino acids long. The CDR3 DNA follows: TGTGCCAGCAGTTACTCGGGGACTGACTCCTACGAGCAGTACTTC. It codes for CASSYSGTDSYEQYF.